The 22 T cell receptor beta chains presented below share a single source sample, sequenced in a study of blood T cell repertoires in COVID-19. Assay: immunoSEQ multiplex PCR; the TCRdb copy retains only in-frame clones and omits some. The table shows roughly 230,000 clones, with 89% occurring only once. Sequencing was performed on PBMCs or T cells enriched from blood (not recorded which). All receptors come from a woman aged 25 to 39 with acute COVID-19.

This chain joins TRBV4-1 and TRBJ1-5; no firm D call. The CDR3 totals 15 residues. The germline gives CDR1 MGHRA, CDR2 YSYEKL. The V and J ends lost 4 bases and 0 bases respectively, with 10 bases between them. The CDR3 spells CASSPVAPSNQPQHF. CDR3 in DNA: TGCGCCAGCAGCCCAGTGGCCCCTAGCAATCAGCCCCAGCATTTT.

The V gene is TRBV7-2, the J gene TRBJ2-1, with 8 nucleotides matching TRBD2. With 3 bases clipped from V and 6 bases from J, the junction kept 7 bases outside the gene matches. The CDR3 has 15 residues. The V gene's germline CDR1 is SGHTA and CDR2 FQGNSA. CDR3 loop: CASSFGRSGGNEQFF. The CDR3, as DNA: TGTGCCAGCAGCTTCGGCCGGAGCGGGGGCAATGAGCAGTTCTTC.

The rearrangement links TRBV29-1 to TRBJ2-7; D unresolved. The CDR3 covers 12 residues. CDR1 is SQVTM, CDR2 ANQGSEA, per germline. Trimming removed 4 bases from V and 3 bases from J, with 10 bases in between. CDR3 DNA sequence: TGCAGCGTTGGGTCCGCGTACTACGAGCAGTACTTC. It is translated as CSVGSAYYEQYF.

V is TRBV2 and J is TRBJ1-1; D might be TRBD1 (6 bases). Trimming removed 1 base from V and 0 bases from J, with 6 bases in between. The CDR3 has 14 amino acids. Germline V CDR1 and CDR2: SNHLY, FYNNEI. CDR3 loop: CASSEDRVNTEAFF. In DNA, the CDR3 is TGTGCCAGCAGTGAAGACAGGGTGAACACTGAAGCTTTCTTT.

DNA of the CDR3: TGTGCCAGCAGCCCTGGCTTCGGGTCGCCCTACGAGCAGTACTTC. Its protein product is CASSPGFGSPYEQYF. The chain joins TRBV4-2 to TRBJ2-7; D is uncertain. CDR3 length equals 15 residues. Per the germline V gene, CDR1 is LGHNA and CDR2 is YNFKEQ. V gave up 4 bases and J gave up 2 bases, with 15 bases separating them.

The chain is built from TRBV5-5 and TRBJ1-1, with D hard to call. V lost 4 bases to trimming and J lost 2 bases, with 3 bases between them. Per the germline V gene, CDR1 is SGHKS and CDR2 is YYEKEE (reference sequence). CDR3 size: 11 residues. The CDR3 sequence: CASSLNTEAFF. The CDR3 DNA reads as TGTGCCAGCAGCCTCAACACTGAAGCTTTCTTT.

The chain has TRBV6-8 and TRBJ2-7; no clear D gene. CDR1 is MNHGY, CDR2 SAAAGT, per germline. Trimming removed 6 bases at V and 5 bases at J, with 20 bases between. CDR3 length equals 15 residues. The CDR3 DNA reads TGTGCCAGCAGACTAACACCCGCAAGCCCCCACGAGCAGTACTTC. Amino acids: CASRLTPASPHEQYF.

The V and J genes are TRBV29-1 and TRBJ2-1; TRBD1 agrees at 7 bases. Germline CDR1 reads SQVTM; CDR2 reads ANQGSEA. The CDR3 spans 14 residues. V was clipped by 1 base and J by 2 bases; unmatched bases: 2. The CDR3 DNA is TGCAGCGTTGAAGGCAGGGGGACCTACAATGAGCAGTTCTTC. Encoded protein: CSVEGRGTYNEQFF.

The rearrangement uses TRBV30 and TRBJ1-4, with 7 bases matching TRBD1. Germline CDR1 and CDR2: GTSNPN and SVGIG (reference sequence). The V and J ends lost 8 bases and 8 bases, in that order; junction bases with no gene match: 8. The CDR3 sequence is 12 residues long. CDR3 nucleotides: TGTGCCATCAACAGGGGTTACGAAAAACTGTTTTTT. Translating gives CAINRGYEKLFF.

The chain carries TRBV15 and TRBJ2-7; 7 nucleotides agree with TRBD1. The CDR3 is 15 residues long. Trimming cost V 5 bases and J 4 bases; bases outside gene matches: 11. CDR1 and CDR2 from the germline V gene are LNHNV and YYDKDF (reference sequence). CDR3 sequence (DNA): TGTGCCACCAGCGGCCCGACAGGGATGAATTACGAGCAGTACTTC. Its protein is CATSGPTGMNYEQYF.

V and J are TRBV24-1 and TRBJ2-3; tentatively, D is TRBD2 (6 bases). V was trimmed by 0 bases and J by 6 bases, leaving 12 bases between them. Looked up from germline, CDR1 is KGHDR and CDR2 is SFDVKD. This CDR3 spans 15 amino acids. The CDR3 is CATSDLQAGKDTQYF. The CDR3 DNA reads as TGTGCCACCAGTGATTTGCAAGCGGGTAAGGATACGCAGTATTTT.

This clone was recorded a few times. The chain links TRBV5-4 to TRBJ2-1, with 7 bases matching TRBD1. Germline-derived CDR1 and CDR2 are SGHNT and YYREEE (reference sequence). This CDR3 is built from 17 residues. V shed 2 bases and J 3 bases; nucleotides not matched to a gene: 11. The CDR3 loop reads CASSFRGKGLLYNEQFF. The CDR3 coding sequence is TGTGCCAGCAGCTTCAGGGGGAAAGGGCTGCTCTACAATGAGCAGTTCTTC.

This clone appeared once. The genes are TRBV6-5 and TRBJ1-5, with a possible D match to TRBD1 (5 bases). This CDR3 spans 15 amino acids. Trimming pared 4 bases from V and 0 bases from J, leaving 10 bases between. The germline gives CDR1 MNHEY, CDR2 SVGAGI. CDR3 coding DNA: TGTGCCAGCAGTTGGACAATAGGTAGCAATCAGCCCCAGCATTTT. Translation gives CASSWTIGSNQPQHF.

The V and J genes are TRBV5-4 and TRBJ1-1; D possibly corresponds to TRBD1 (5 bases). The germline CDR1 and CDR2 sequences are SGHNT and YYREEE (reference sequence). The length of the CDR3 is 15 residues. With 3 bases removed from V and 2 bases from J, the gap between germline ends came to 14 bases. The CDR3 DNA is TGTGCCAGCAGCTATTTGGGGGGGATTAACACTGAAGCTTTCTTT. Translation gives CASSYLGGINTEAFF.

The chain carries TRBV18 and TRBJ1-4; D unclear. This CDR3 spans 16 amino acids. Germline V gives CDR1 KGHSH, CDR2 LQKENI. Trimming removed 5 bases from V and 4 bases from J, with 17 bases in between. The CDR3 spells CASSSALGPINEKLFF. In DNA, the CDR3 is TGTGCCAGCTCATCTGCCCTGGGCCCCATTAATGAAAAACTGTTTTTT.

The V and J genes are TRBV6-4 and TRBJ2-7; TRBD1 agrees at 7 bases. CDR1 is MRHNA and CDR2 is SNTAGT in the germline V gene. Trimming cost V 5 bases and J 6 bases; bases outside gene matches: 10. The CDR3 spans 14 residues. CDR3 nucleotide sequence: TGTGCCAGCAGTCCCGACAGGGCGTCGCCCGAGCAGTACTTC. Encoded protein: CASSPDRASPEQYF.

The sample holds a few counts of this clone. The chain joins TRBV4-1 to TRBJ2-1; no definite D call. The CDR3 is 11 amino acids. V shed 0 bases and J shed 15 bases, with 9 bases lying between them. Germline CDR1 is MGHRA and CDR2 is YSYEKL. The CDR3 DNA reads TGCGCCAGCAGCCAAGAGATTGGGCTGTTCTTC. It specifies CASSQEIGLFF.

This clone was observed a single time. The rearrangement links TRBV7-6 to TRBJ1-2; D might be TRBD1 (5 bases). The ends were cut back, 4 bases at V and 0 bases at J, with 12 bases in the middle. CDR3 size: 15 residues. The germline gives CDR1 SGHVS, CDR2 FNYEAQ. The CDR3 bases are TGTGCCAGCAGCTCATACCCAGGGCCTAACTATGGCTACACCTTC. Translated: CASSSYPGPNYGYTF.

The genes are TRBV28 and TRBJ1-2, with a tentative D call TRBD1 (6 bases). CDR3 size: 11 residues. Trimming removed 6 bases at V and 7 bases at J, with 9 bases between. Germline CDR1 and CDR2: MDHEN and SYDVKM. CDR3 nucleotides: TGTGCCAGCAGCCTCAGGGGTGGCTACACCTTC. It is translated as CASSLRGGYTF.

This sequence joins TRBV11-3 and TRBJ1-1; D is ambiguous. The length of the CDR3 is 13 residues. Germline lookup yields CDR1 SGHNT and CDR2 YENEEA. Trimming removed 4 bases at V and 1 base at J, with 7 bases between. The CDR3: CASSYTQNTEAFF. The CDR3 region has the DNA TGTGCCAGCAGCTACACGCAGAACACTGAAGCTTTCTTT.

This chain uses TRBV3-1 (or the pseudogene TRBV3-2) with TRBJ1-2; 8 bases align to TRBD1. The CDR3 is 15 amino acids. Germline V gene data show CDR1 as LGHDT and CDR2 as YNNKEL (reference sequence). The junction had 13 bases not matched to a gene; V was cut back by 5 bases and J by 8 bases. As DNA, the CDR3 is TGTGCCAGCAGCTCCAGACAGGGGTGGACTGGAGGCTACACCTTC. It specifies CASSSRQGWTGGYTF.

The V and J genes are TRBV29-1 and TRBJ1-1; 7 bases match TRBD1. The CDR3 is made up of 14 amino acids. Germline loops: CDR1 SQVTM, CDR2 ANQGSEA. With 5 bases clipped from V and 3 bases from J, the junction kept 9 bases outside the gene matches. The CDR3 nucleotides read TGCAGCGTTCCCGGTGAGGGGGCGTACACTGAAGCTTTCTTT. It codes for CSVPGEGAYTEAFF.